This T cell receptor beta chain was sequenced during a study of a mutant IDH1 vaccine in newly diagnosed glioma. Study context: Patients had eight vaccinations, in weeks 1, 3, 5, 7, 11, 15, 19 and 23. The first vaccination came 4-6 weeks after radiotherapy alone, or with temozolomide cycles. Of the patients given treatment, roughly 62% were male and 37.5% were female, and a mean age of roughly 40 years was recorded.

Sequenced by immunoSEQ multiplex PCR; TCRdb stores in-frame clones only, minus some. Altogether some 60,000 clones are present, 70% to 90% being singletons, with the ten largest covering approximately 4.2%. As concerns this clone: The antigen is unknown.

Time point reported: week 5, during vaccination. Each dose of the vaccine consisted of 300 ug of mutant IDH1 20-mer peptide, with topical imiquimod. Each donor presented with a new WHO grade 3 or 4 astrocytoma that tested IDH1-mutant and showed ATRX loss. This CDR3 has 14 amino acids. V dropped 2 bases and J dropped 5; count of bases not matched to a gene: 1. Germline loops: CDR1 MRHNA, CDR2 SNTAGT. This sample comprised PBMCs, obtained from a glioma patient whose treatment included an IDH1 peptide vaccine. V usage is TRBV6-4 and J usage is TRBJ1-1; 11 bases agree with TRBD1. The TCR sequence derives from a woman aged 40 to 49 with glioma. The CDR3 region is CASSDGTGGTEAFF. In DNA, the CDR3 is TGTGCCAGCAGTGACGGGACAGGGGGGACTGAAGCTTTCTTT.